The clone carrying this T cell receptor beta chain occurred a few times. Around 10 milliliters of peripheral blood were drawn from each donor. These data belong to a study of blood T cells in healthy people across ages. Germline CDR1 MDHEN, CDR2 SYDVKM. The CDR3 is made up of 15 amino acids. With 8 bases clipped from V and 4 bases from J, the junction kept 7 bases outside the gene matches. Primers used in a second PCR of roughly 6 to 11 cycles were a sample-barcoded 5' primer and a J-beta primer mix. MiXCR, applied by TCRdb to the 5' RACE reads, yields one record per CDR3 protein. The sample holds around 2 million distinct CDR3 sequences, about two fifths seen once.

The origin of this receptor is a human donor in good health. The chain recombines TRBV28 with TRBJ2-6; 8 nucleotides agree with TRBD1. What was sequenced was blood. The CDR3 sequence: CASVQGAAGANVLTF. CDR3 in DNA: TGTGCCAGCGTCCAGGGGGCGGCCGGGGCCAACGTCCTGACTTTC.